There are a few counts of the clone carrying this TCR beta chain. Germline CDR1 is WSHSY and CDR2 is SAAADI. This CDR3 has 14 residues. Trimming cost V 2 bases and J 9 bases, with 16 bases left between them. This entry is derived from a study of Graves' ophthalmopathy and Graves' hyperthyroidism. Amplification of the TCR beta CDR3 regions used RNA transcripts (as template). An initial RT-PCR round employing HTBI primers preceded a second-round multiplex PCR. TCRdb redid the calling of the multiplex PCR reads with MiXCR, one entry per CDR3 protein. This sample yields around 1.1 million distinct CDR3 sequences, of which 35% to 40% are seen a single time; approximately 12% belongs to the top ten.

The chain carries TRBV10-2 and TRBJ1-1; D possibly corresponds to TRBD1 (5 bases). This sequence was found in an adult man with Graves' hyperthyroidism. Sequencing was done on a sample of peripheral blood or thyroid tissue (not recorded which). The CDR3 region is CASSEPGLGGKAFF. CDR3 sequence (DNA): TGCGCCAGCAGTGAGCCGGGACTTGGCGGCAAAGCTTTCTTT.